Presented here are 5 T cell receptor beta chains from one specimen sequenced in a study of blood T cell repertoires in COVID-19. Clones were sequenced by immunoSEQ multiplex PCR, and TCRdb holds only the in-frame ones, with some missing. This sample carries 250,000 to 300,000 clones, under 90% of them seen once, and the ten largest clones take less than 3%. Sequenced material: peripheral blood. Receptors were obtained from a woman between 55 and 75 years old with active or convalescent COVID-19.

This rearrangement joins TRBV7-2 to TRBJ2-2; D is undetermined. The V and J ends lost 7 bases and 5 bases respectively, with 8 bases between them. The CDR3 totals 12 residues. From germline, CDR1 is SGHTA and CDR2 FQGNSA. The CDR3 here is CASNSLTGELFF. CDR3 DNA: TGTGCCAGCAATTCTTTGACCGGGGAGCTGTTTTTT.

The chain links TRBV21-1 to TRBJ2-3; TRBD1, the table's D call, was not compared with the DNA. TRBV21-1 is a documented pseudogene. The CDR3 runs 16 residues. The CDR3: CASSPPDRGEDGTQYF. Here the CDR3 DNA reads TGTGCCAGCAGCCCACCGGACAGGGGGGAGGATGGTACGCAGTATTTT.

The CDR3 DNA follows: TGTGCCAGTAGTAAGGGGGCTACCCTACTAATAGTCCCAGCCCCCCAGCATTTT. Amino acid sequence: CASSKGATLLIVPAPQHF. The genes are TRBV19 and TRBJ1-5; the match to TRBD1 covers 7 bases. The germline V gene has CDR1 LNHDA and CDR2 SQIVND (reference sequence). The J segment lost 10 bases and the V segment lost 4 bases, leaving 22 bases of the junction unmatched. The CDR3 sequence is 18 residues long.

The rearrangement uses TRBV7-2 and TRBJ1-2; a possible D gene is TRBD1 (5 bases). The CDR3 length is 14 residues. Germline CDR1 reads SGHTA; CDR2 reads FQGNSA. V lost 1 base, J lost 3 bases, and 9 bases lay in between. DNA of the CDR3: TGTGCCAGCAGCTTAGACGGAGGGGACTATGGCTACACCTTC. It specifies CASSLDGGDYGYTF.

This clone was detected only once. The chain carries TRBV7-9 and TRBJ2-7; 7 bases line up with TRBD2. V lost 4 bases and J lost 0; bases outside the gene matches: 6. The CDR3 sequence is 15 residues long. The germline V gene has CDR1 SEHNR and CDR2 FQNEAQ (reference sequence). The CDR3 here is CASSSGREASYEQYF. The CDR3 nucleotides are TGTGCCAGCAGCTCCGGACGGGAGGCCTCCTACGAGCAGTACTTC.